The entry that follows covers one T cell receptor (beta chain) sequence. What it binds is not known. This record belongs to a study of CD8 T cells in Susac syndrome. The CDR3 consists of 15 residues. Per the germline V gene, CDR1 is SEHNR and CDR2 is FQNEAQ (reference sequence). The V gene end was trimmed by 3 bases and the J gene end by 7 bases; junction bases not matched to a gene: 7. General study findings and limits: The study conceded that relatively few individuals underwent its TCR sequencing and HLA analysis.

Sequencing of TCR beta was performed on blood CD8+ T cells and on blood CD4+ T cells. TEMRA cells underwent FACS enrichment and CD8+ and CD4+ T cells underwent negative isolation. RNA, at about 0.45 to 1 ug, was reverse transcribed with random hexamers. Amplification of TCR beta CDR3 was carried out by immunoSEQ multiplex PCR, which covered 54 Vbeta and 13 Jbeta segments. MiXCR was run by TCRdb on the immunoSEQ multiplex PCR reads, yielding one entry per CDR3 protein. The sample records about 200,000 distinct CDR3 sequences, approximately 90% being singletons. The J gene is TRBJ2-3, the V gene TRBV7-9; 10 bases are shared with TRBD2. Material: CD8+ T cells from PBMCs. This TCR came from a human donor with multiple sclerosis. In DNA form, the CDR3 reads TGTGCCAGCAGCTTTTCTCTAGCGGGAGTATATACGCAGTATTTT. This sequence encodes CASSFSLAGVYTQYF.